This T cell receptor beta chain emerged from a study of blood T cell repertoires in COVID-19. Study at large: From T cells, B-cell-depleted T cells, or PBMCs came the material, which was cDNA or gDNA.

The repertoire was sequenced with immunoSEQ multiplex PCR; TCRdb's copy has only in-frame clones and lacks some. Counted here are about 430,000 clones, 70% to 90% occurring once; the ten biggest clones make up less than 1.5%. The participants were between about 18 and 89 years old and came from roughly 24 US areas. People in the exposed group encountered a COVID-19 case within 2 weeks before entering the study. Trimming took off 5 bases at V and 3 bases at J, with 11 bases between the two ends. Germline CDR1 and CDR2: SEHNR and FQNEAQ (reference sequence). The CDR3 covers 13 residues. This receptor was identified in a woman aged 18-29 years who had been exposed to COVID-19. The sample comprised PBMCs or T cells enriched from blood (not recorded which). V usage is TRBV7-9 and J usage is TRBJ2-7, with a tentative D call TRBD1 (6 bases). The CDR3 protein is CASSPGHLYEQYF. CDR3 DNA sequence: TGTGCCAGCAGCCCGGGACACCTCTACGAGCAGTACTTC.